The TCR beta chain under discussion was sequenced for a study of vaccination and CD4 T cells after COVID-19 (dated by TCRdb to the early 2020s). Regarding the study in general: Every convalescent patient had a positive nasal swab PCR test for SARS-CoV-2, with mild disease in about 9 patients and severe disease in one. The convalescent cohort included six males and four females, with two Hispanic individuals, seven Caucasians, two Asians and one multiracial person. As controls, cultures received a CEFX viral epitope pool (the positive control), an HIV-1 Nef peptide pool (the negative control), or no peptide at all. Overlapping spike peptide pools from SARS-CoV-2 and from the common cold coronaviruses HCoV-NL63, HCoV-OC43 and HCoV-229E were used as culture stimuli. Post-COVID blood samples from convalescent patients were collected a median of roughly 100 days after diagnosis, with a range of about 30 to 170 days. The time from the second vaccine dose to post-vaccine blood sampling had a median of around 72 days and ranged from roughly 13 to 241 days. Two doses of either the Pfizer-BioNTech BNT162b2 vaccine (n=8) or the Moderna mRNA-1273 vaccine (n=2) were administered to participants. The spike-specific CD4+ TCR repertoire was compared before and after mRNA vaccination in ten to eleven COVID-19 convalescent patients and a few infection-naive healthy vaccine recipients.

For CDR1 and CDR2, the germline V gene lists MDHEN and SYDVKM. Trimming costs V 5 bases and J 0 bases, and their ends lie 11 bases apart. The CDR3 starts with the cysteine, ends with the phenylalanine, and has 15 residues. Just CDR3 DNA is preserved here, 45 bases in frame from base 1. On this clonotype itself: What this receptor recognizes is not known. No clone much larger than this one lies a single base away; base qualities are absent.

The treatment or condition label of this sample denotes: approximately 9-day PBMC culture with coronavirus spike peptide pools or control peptides (ViraFEST assay). The ViraFEST assay was used in the study, in which antigen-specific T cells were expanded with peptide pools and expanded clonotypes were subsequently identified by TCR sequencing. Positive SARS-CoV-2 PCR tests in the convalescent patients dated from March to December 2020, before Alpha, Beta and Delta variants emerged in the United States. Each well held 2.1 million or so PBMCs cultured in IMDM containing around 5.1% human AB serum and about 10 IU/ml IL-2, with roughly 9.2 ug/ml peptide pools added. Half of the culture medium was replaced with fresh IL-2-containing medium on days 3 and 7. Once the cells had been in culture for less than 11 days, the EasySep CD4+ T cell isolation kit was used to isolate CD4+ T cells by negative selection. PBMCs were separated from whole blood using Ficoll-Paque Plus gradient centrifugation and then either used fresh or cryopreserved at -140C. Each culture condition was generally run in triplicate wells.

Paper-wide results and their limitations: Relatively few convalescent patients were included in the study, and early timepoints after natural infection were not analyzed. Of the vaccine-specific clones in convalescent patients, 304 of 307, or nearly all, reacted only to SARS-CoV-2 spike and did not cross-react with common cold coronaviruses. The median count of SARS-CoV-2-reactive clonotypes went up from around 23 after infection to more than 30 after vaccination, although the change was not significant. Among convalescent patients, a median around 89% of the SARS-CoV-2-reactive clones seen after vaccination appeared only after vaccination, which suggests priming specific to the vaccine.

Library preparation employed PCR. At the Johns Hopkins FTIC core, DNA from the cultured CD4+ T cells underwent TCR sequencing with the Oncomine TCR Beta short-read assay. Genomic DNA was extracted from the cultured CD4+ T cells with the QIAamp micro DNA kit. Oncomine TCR Beta libraries from cultured CD4+ T cells were pooled with unique dual indexes and sequenced on an Illumina iSeq 100. Turning to the authors' computational methods: Non-productive sequences were removed, and CDR3s not starting with C, not ending with F or W, or shorter than 7 amino acids were discarded. Antigen-specific clonotypes were identified with the MANAFEST web application by comparing peptide-stimulated wells with reference and other culture wells. An FDR below 0.05, an odds ratio above 5, and a productive frequency above 0.1% in at least two of three replicate wells were required for clones to be considered positive. Cross-reactive clonotypes were defined as significantly expanded in both SARS-CoV-2 spike wells and at least one common cold coronavirus spike condition. CDR3 homology was assessed with Levenshtein distances (stringdist) and unrooted phylogenetic trees (ape) in R version 3.6.1. In TCRdb, the public reads were trimmed at Q25 with fastp and aligned with MiXCR, with productive beta chains retained. When rows share a CDR3 protein, they turn into one entry using the most common DNA and genes. The V and J calls reflect TCRdb's pipeline rather than the authors' work. The sample table holds roughly 5,400 distinct CDR3 sequences, of which around two thirds were seen once. Of the sample, about 20% falls within the top ten clones.

The receptor was isolated from a human donor who had recovered from COVID-19. The sequence is built from TRBV28 and TRBJ1-5; 5 matching bases give a weak D call of TRBD1. Material: CD4+ T cells from blood, cultured in vitro. The sequenced DNA: TGTGCCAGCAGTCCCCGGGGGTTTAGCAATCAGCCCCAGCATTTT. It translates to CASSPRGFSNQPQHF.